This T cell receptor (beta chain) derives from a study of cytomegalovirus exposure and HLA in healthy donors. Study-wide context: It was reported in a later analysis that the 120 validation repertoires used the same platform as the 550 to 800 first-cohort repertoires.

V trimming: 5 bases; J trimming: 7 bases; junction bases outside the gene matches: 16. The length of the CDR3 is 16 residues. CDR1 and CDR2 (germline): MDHEN, SYDVKM. Only in-frame clones appear in the TCRdb table, and some are missing; sequencing was by immunoSEQ multiplex PCR. Among 220,000 or so clones listed, 75% to 95% were seen once. Donors came from a validation cohort of some 130 subjects, distinct from the first 666-subject cohort. The receptor comes from a young woman in good health and CMV-seronegative. Sample: PBMCs. This chain uses TRBV28 with TRBJ2-7, with 8 bases matching TRBD2. CDR3 amino acids: CASSTPGGVDVSEQYF. Here the CDR3 DNA reads TGTGCCAGCAGTACACCGGGGGGGGTAGATGTCTCGGAGCAGTACTTC. The entire variable domain, with the rest obtained from reference TRBV28 and TRBJ2-7, is as follows: DVKVTQSSRYLVKRTGEKVFLECVQDMDHENMFWYRQDPGLGLRLIYFSYDVKMKEKGDIPEGYSVSREKKERFSLILESASTNQTSMYLCASSTPGGVDVSEQYFGPGTRLTVT.